This T cell receptor delta chain was sequenced in a study of human gamma delta and Vdelta1 T cells. TCRdb reapplied CATT to the PCR reads. The sample carries approximately 6,000 delta-chain clones, roughly a tenth recorded once. CDR3 length: 18 amino acids. With 2 bases removed from V and 7 bases from J, the gap between germline ends came to 26 bases. Germline CDR1 and CDR2: TSWWSYY and QGS. This chain links TRDV1 with TRDJ1; maybe TRDD3 (5 bases). The sample was naive CD27+ Vdelta1 gamma-delta T cells from blood. The TCR originated in a human donor in good health. The CDR3 protein is CALGEKFSGGGYATKLIF. For the CDR3, the DNA is TGTGCTCTTGGGGAAAAATTTTCCGGGGGGGGCTACGCGACTAAACTCATCTTT.